This TCR beta chain is from a study of blood T cell repertoires in COVID-19. Seattle-derived patients entered the study during active infection and were followed longitudinally. Using immunoSEQ multiplex PCR, the repertoire was profiled, and TCRdb retains in-frame clones only, with some absent. Of more than 250,000 clones listed, approximately 88% are singletons. This clone has just one count. The CDR3 is 16 residues long. With 2 bases removed from V and 2 bases from J, the gap between germline ends came to 15 bases. CDR1 and CDR2 from the germline V gene are KGHSH and LQKENI. The material sequenced was peripheral blood. The rearrangement uses TRBV18 and TRBJ1-1; possibly TRBD1 for D (5 bases). The sequence was collected from a woman aged 25-40 years with COVID-19, enrolled during active disease. The CDR3, as DNA: TGTGCCAGCTCACCAGTCGGGGGGATGAGAAACACTGAAGCTTTCTTT. Translation gives CASSPVGGMRNTEAFF.